These 32 T cell receptor beta chains were all obtained from the same sample, sequenced in a study of identical twins. MiXCR was run by TCRdb on the 5' RACE reads, yielding one entry per CDR3 protein. There are about 520,000 distinct CDR3 sequences in the sample; around 20% occur only once, and about 0.93% lies in the top ten. The same specimen was also included in a second study, on T cells expressing NK-cell markers.

Material: CD4+ T cells sorted from blood. Every receptor here comes from a woman aged 18-29 years in good health.

As to this clonotype: A much larger clone lies one base from this, so it may be a read error. The chain combines TRBV20-1 with TRBJ2-1; no firm D call. The germline gives CDR1 DFQATT, CDR2 SNEGSKA (reference sequence). Trimming removed 2 bases at V and 0 bases at J, with 5 bases between. CDR3 size: 13 residues. DNA for the CDR3: TGCAGTGCTAGATTGAACTCCTACAATGAGCAGTTCTTC. This translates into CSARLNSYNEQFF.

In its sample, this clonotype was seen many times. The DNA of the CDR3 is TGTGCCAGCAACCGGCAGGGTGGTTCCTATAATTCACCCCTCCACTTT. The encoded protein is CASNRQGGSYNSPLHF. The V and J genes are TRBV7-8 and TRBJ1-6; D possibly corresponds to TRBD1 (5 bases). CDR3 length: 16 amino acids. Trimming removed 7 bases at V and 1 base at J, with 14 bases between. Germline V gives CDR1 SGHVS, CDR2 FQNEAQ.

The gene calls are TRBV20-1 and TRBJ2-1, with no clear D. The V end lost 4 bases, the J end lost 8 bases, and 12 bases lay between the germline ends. Germline V gene lookup returns CDR1 DFQATT and CDR2 SNEGSKA (reference sequence). The CDR3 loop spans 12 amino acids. Written as DNA, the CDR3 is TGCAGTGCTACCTCGGGTGTGTATGAGCAGTTCTTC. It translates to CSATSGVYEQFF.

This chain connects TRBV29-1 to TRBJ1-2; D not resolved. CDR1 is SQVTM, CDR2 ANQGSEA, per germline. CDR3 length equals 14 residues. V dropped 0 bases and J dropped 4 bases, with 12 bases sitting between them. The CDR3 DNA reads as TGCAGCGTTGAAGAGGACGAGGGCGTCTATGGCTACACCTTC. Translated, it gives CSVEEDEGVYGYTF.

This clonotype was recorded a few times. V and J are TRBV12-5 and TRBJ1-5; 8 bases line up with TRBD1. Trimming took 4 bases from V and 0 from J; bases not matched to a gene: 11. This CDR3 is built from 18 residues. Germline V gives CDR1 LGHNT, CDR2 FRNRAP. CDR3 in DNA: TGTGCTAGTGGTTCAGGGACAGGCCTATATTATAGCAATCAGCCCCAGCATTTT. Its protein product is CASGSGTGLYYSNQPQHF.

This chain uses TRBV12-3 or TRBV12-4 with TRBJ2-2; no firm D call. The CDR3 spans 14 residues. V lost 7 bases and J lost 1, with 10 bases in between. This CDR3 is CASNRLMNTGELFF. The CDR3 DNA is TGTGCCAGCAATCGGCTAATGAACACCGGGGAGCTGTTTTTT.

The sample holds a few counts of this clonotype. This sequence joins TRBV12-3 or TRBV12-4 and TRBJ2-7, with D tentatively TRBD1 or TRBD2 (6 bases each). The length of the CDR3 is 14 residues. Trimming cost V 5 bases and J 5 bases, with 16 bases left between them. DNA for the CDR3: TGTGCCAGCAGTCTACAGGGCGGAGGGGACGAGCAGTACTTC. Translation: CASSLQGGGDEQYF.

In this sample, this clonotype turned up a few times. The chain has TRBV20-1 and TRBJ2-5; tentatively, D is TRBD1 or TRBD2 (6 bases each). V was clipped by 6 bases and J by 5 bases, with 22 bases between them. In germline, CDR1 is DFQATT, CDR2 SNEGSKA (reference sequence). The CDR3 has 15 residues. CDR3 DNA: TGCAGTGCCGAGACCCGGGGGCGCGTTGTTGAGACCCAGTACTTC. As protein: CSAETRGRVVETQYF.

This clonotype was picked up many times. The chain employs TRBV7-9 and TRBJ1-2, with D possibly being TRBD1 (6 bases). CDR1 and CDR2 from the germline V gene are SEHNR and FQNEAQ (reference sequence). This CDR3 spans 14 amino acids. V was shortened by 6 bases and J by 0 bases, with 11 bases between the two germline ends. The CDR3 sequence: CASRPTGSNYGYTF. In nucleotides, the CDR3 is TGTGCCAGCAGACCCACAGGGTCTAACTATGGCTACACCTTC.

V and J are TRBV7-2 and TRBJ2-7; TRBD1 is a possible D gene (6 bases). V was clipped by 5 bases and J by 3 bases, with 17 bases between them. Germline V gene sequence: CDR1 SGHTA, CDR2 FQGNSA. This CDR3 contains 15 residues. Written as DNA, the CDR3 is TGTGCCAGCAGCGCCACAGGGACATCCTACTACGAGCAGTACTTC. As protein: CASSATGTSYYEQYF.

The V gene is TRBV5-1, the J gene TRBJ2-3, with 7 bases identical to TRBD1. From germline, CDR1 is SGHRS and CDR2 YFSETQ. The CDR3 is made up of 14 amino acids. Trimming took 0 bases from V and 6 from J; bases not matched to a gene: 4. The CDR3 DNA follows: TGCGCCAGCAGCTTGGAGACAGGGTTCGATACGCAGTATTTT. Translating gives CASSLETGFDTQYF.

There are a few counts of this clonotype. The chain couples TRBV9 to TRBJ2-7; TRBD1 agrees at 8 bases. V lost 5 bases, J lost 2 bases, and 9 bases stayed unmatched. Germline-derived CDR1 and CDR2 are SGDLS and YYNGEE. The CDR3 totals 15 residues. The CDR3 coding sequence is TGTGCCAGCAGTGATAAACAGGGGGGTGCCTACGAGCAGTACTTC. The encoded protein is CASSDKQGGAYEQYF.

This chain joins TRBV29-1 and TRBJ1-2; D not resolved. The V end lost 8 bases, the J end lost 8 bases, and 9 bases lay between the germline ends. Germline CDR1 reads SQVTM; CDR2 reads ANQGSEA. The CDR3 consists of 9 residues. CDR3 coding DNA: TGCAGCCTCGGAAAGGGCTACACCTTC. Translating gives CSLGKGYTF.

V usage is TRBV19 and J usage is TRBJ1-2, with D hard to call. The CDR3 is made up of 15 amino acids. The V gene's germline CDR1 is LNHDA and CDR2 SQIVND (reference sequence). V gave up 1 base and J gave up 9 bases, with 18 bases separating them. The CDR3: CASSIVGRSLGSYTF. DNA of the CDR3: TGTGCCAGTAGTATAGTAGGCCGGTCGTTAGGGAGCTACACCTTC. Using reference TRBV19 and TRBJ1-2 for the parts outside the CDR3, the full variable domain is DGGITQSPKYLFRKEGQNVTLSCEQNLNHDAMYWYRQDPGQGLRLIYYSQIVNDFQKGDIAEGYSVSREKKESFPLTVTSAQKNPTAFYLCASSIVGRSLGSYTFGSGTRLTVV.

The rearrangement uses TRBV20-1 and TRBJ2-7; TRBD2 might be the D (6 bases). The CDR3 consists of 12 residues. Between the trimmed V and J ends, which lost 3 bases and 4 bases, there was a span of 10 bases. Germline-derived CDR1 and CDR2 are DFQATT and SNEGSKA (reference sequence). The CDR3 DNA reads TGCAGTGCTAGTCGGGGGATTTACGAGCAGTACTTC. Translated: CSASRGIYEQYF.

This clonotype was seen only a few times. The chain joins TRBV20-1 to TRBJ1-1; D not resolved. Trimming stripped 3 bases from V and 8 bases from J, with 7 bases between. Germline CDR1 DFQATT, CDR2 SNEGSKA (reference sequence). The CDR3 is 10 amino acids. The CDR3: CSARVLEAFF. The DNA of the CDR3 is TGCAGTGCTAGGGTGTTGGAAGCTTTCTTT.

Remarks on this clonotype: This may be a read error: a much more frequent sequence differs by one nucleotide. The CDR3 DNA sequence: TGCAGTGTCCAACGAAGGTCCCTCTACAATGAGCAGTTCTTC. It encodes CSVQRRSLYNEQFF. The J gene is TRBJ2-1, the V gene TRBV29-1; unclear D gene. This CDR3 contains 14 residues. CDR1 and CDR2 from the germline V gene are SQVTM and ANQGSEA.

This chain connects TRBV10-3 to TRBJ2-6; the match to TRBD1 covers 7 bases. The CDR3 covers 17 residues. Unmatched junction bases numbered 7, after V lost 5 bases and J lost 0 bases. CDR1 is ENHRY, CDR2 SYGVKD, per germline. The CDR3 nucleotides are TGTGCCATCAGTAAACAGGGGACCTCCTCTGGGGCCAACGTCCTGACTTTC. This gives the protein CAISKQGTSSGANVLTF.

The chain employs TRBV15 and TRBJ2-1, with TRBD2 identical over 9 bases. CDR3 length: 20 residues. V lost 0 bases to trimming and J lost 4 bases; unmatched junction nucleotides: 16. Germline V gene lookup returns CDR1 LNHNV and CDR2 YYDKDF (reference sequence). CDR3 nucleotides: TGTGCCACCAGCAGAGATCCGGGATGGTCGGCGGGGGGGGCATACAATGAGCAGTTCTTC. Translated: CATSRDPGWSAGGAYNEQFF.

This clonotype showed up just a few times. The V and J genes are TRBV20-1 and TRBJ2-3; D is undetermined. CDR3 length equals 13 residues. Trimming took off 6 bases at V and 6 bases at J, with 16 bases between the two ends. Looked up from germline, CDR1 is DFQATT and CDR2 is SNEGSKA (reference sequence). CDR3: CSASSLIADTQYF. The DNA of the CDR3 is TGCAGTGCCAGTTCCCTAATCGCGGATACGCAGTATTTT.

This clonotype was recorded a few times. CDR3 residues: CATGTVRIESSYNEQFF. CDR3 bases: TGTGCCACCGGAACAGTTCGTATTGAAAGCTCCTACAATGAGCAGTTCTTC. The rearrangement links TRBV10-3 to TRBJ2-1, with no clear D. The CDR3 is 17 residues long. Germline V gene sequence: CDR1 ENHRY, CDR2 SYGVKD. V was shortened by 10 bases and J by 0 bases, with 22 bases between the two germline ends.

This clonotype was observed many times. This chain links TRBV12-3 or TRBV12-4 with TRBJ1-1; the match to TRBD1 covers 7 bases. The V segment lost 7 bases and the J segment 8 bases; nucleotides outside the gene matches: 4. The CDR3 is made up of 11 amino acids. The chain's CDR3 is CASTYRGEAFF. The CDR3 coding sequence is TGTGCCAGCACCTACAGGGGAGAAGCTTTCTTT.

V is TRBV15 and J is TRBJ2-3, with D possibly being TRBD1 or TRBD2 (6 bases each). V was cut by 3 bases and J by 5 bases, with 21 bases left in between. Germline CDR1 is LNHNV and CDR2 is YYDKDF (reference sequence). The CDR3 consists of 17 residues. CDR3 DNA: TGTGCCACCAGCAGGGACTCTAGGGGGGCCTCGGGAGATACGCAGTATTTT. This gives the protein CATSRDSRGASGDTQYF.

In this sample, this clonotype turned up a few times. This sequence joins TRBV20-1 and TRBJ2-3; TRBD1 matches at 8 bases. Germline CDR1 and CDR2: DFQATT and SNEGSKA (reference sequence). Germline trimming cut 3 bases from V and 5 bases from J; bases unmatched to any gene: 1. The CDR3 is made up of 12 amino acids. The DNA of the CDR3 is TGCAGTGCTAGCAGGGGGCAAGATACGCAGTATTTT. Encoded protein: CSASRGQDTQYF.

V gene TRBV20-1 combines with J gene TRBJ2-3; 7 nucleotides agree with TRBD1. This CDR3 contains 13 residues. The trim removed 7 bases at V and 6 bases at J, leaving 10 bases unmatched. Germline V gene sequence: CDR1 DFQATT, CDR2 SNEGSKA (reference sequence). In nucleotides, the CDR3 is TGCAGTGGAGCGACAGGGTCTACGGATACGCAGTATTTT. Protein: CSGATGSTDTQYF.

Only a few counts were recorded for this clonotype. The chain combines TRBV5-1 with TRBJ2-7; 7 positions match TRBD2. Trimming removed 7 bases from V and 0 bases from J; junction bases left unmatched: 10. The length of the CDR3 is 15 residues. Germline CDR1 and CDR2: SGHRS and YFSETQ. The DNA for the CDR3 is TGCGCCAGCGCCGGGGGACTAACTATCTCCTACGAGCAGTACTTC. Its translation: CASAGGLTISYEQYF.

This clonotype was observed a handful of times. The J gene is TRBJ2-7, the V gene TRBV7-9; 9 nucleotides agree with TRBD2. This CDR3 spans 16 amino acids. Looked up from germline, CDR1 is SEHNR and CDR2 is FQNEAQ (reference sequence). The V and J ends lost 7 bases and 7 bases, in that order; junction bases with no gene match: 17. The CDR3 sequence: CASIRFSSSGAGEQYF. As DNA, the CDR3 is TGTGCCAGCATCAGATTCTCTTCTAGCGGGGCGGGGGAGCAGTACTTC.

This clonotype was counted only a few times. V gene TRBV24-1 combines with J gene TRBJ2-5; 8 bases align to TRBD1. This CDR3 is built from 16 residues. Per germline, CDR1 KGHDR and CDR2 SFDVKD. V gave up 3 bases and J gave up 4 bases; unmatched junction bases: 9. The CDR3 region is CATSDGGRGRRETQYF. In DNA, the CDR3 is TGTGCCACCAGTGATGGGGGCAGGGGGCGGAGAGAGACCCAGTACTTC.

In its sample, this clonotype was seen a few times. This chain links TRBV24-1 with TRBJ1-5; D might be TRBD1 (5 bases). This CDR3 is built from 12 residues. V shed 3 bases and J shed 6 bases, with 5 bases lying between them. Germline CDR1 and CDR2: KGHDR and SFDVKD. CDR3 in DNA: TGTGCCACCAGTGATCAGGGTCAGCCCCAGCATTTT. Amino acid sequence: CATSDQGQPQHF.

The sample holds many counts of this clonotype. This rearrangement joins TRBV25-1 to TRBJ2-3; D unclear. There are 15 residues in the CDR3. Trimming took off 3 bases at V and 9 bases at J, with 19 bases between the two ends. CDR1 and CDR2 from the germline V gene are MGHDK and SYGVNS. CDR3 region: CASSDPPPGPGTQYF. The DNA for the CDR3 is TGTGCCAGCAGTGACCCGCCCCCGGGTCCCGGGACGCAGTATTTT.

The table lists this clonotype with a few counts. The gene calls are TRBV4-3 and TRBJ2-3; D remains unclear. The CDR3 runs to 13 residues. The germline V and J ends were trimmed by 0 bases and 4 bases, with 5 bases remaining between them. Germline lookup yields CDR1 LGHNA and CDR2 YSLEER. The CDR3 spells CASSQDRPDTQYF. DNA for the CDR3: TGCGCCAGCAGCCAAGATCGCCCAGATACGCAGTATTTT.

This clonotype has a handful of counts. The rearrangement uses TRBV10-3 and TRBJ1-5, with 7 bases matching TRBD1. V lost 2 bases, J lost 9 bases, and 4 bases stayed unmatched. Per the germline V gene, CDR1 is ENHRY and CDR2 is SYGVKD. This CDR3 is 13 amino acids long. CDR3 region: CAISEPQGWPQHF. The CDR3 region has the DNA TGTGCCATCAGTGAGCCACAGGGGTGGCCCCAGCATTTT.